This T cell receptor beta chain was observed in a study of blood T cell repertoires in COVID-19. CDR1 and CDR2 (germline): SGHAT, FQNNGV. The CDR3 runs 14 residues. Trimming shortened V by 1 base and J by 5 bases, and 9 bases separated the two germline ends. Recovery among Cohort 3 donors was established by two negative PCRs, clearance, or symptom resolution. This table comes from immunoSEQ multiplex PCR, and its TCRdb copy is limited to in-frame clones, with some not included. Seen here are 400,000 to 450,000 clones, 75% to 90% observed once, and the top ten hold about 1.1%. This clone was seen once.

Material for sequencing was PBMCs or T cells enriched from blood (not recorded which). The receptor's source is a man aged 25-45 years who had recovered from COVID-19. The chain links TRBV11-2 to TRBJ2-4; the D gene is possibly TRBD1 (5 bases). The CDR3 sequence: CASSLVVGQNIQYF. CDR3 DNA sequence: TGTGCCAGCAGCTTAGTGGTGGGGCAAAACATTCAGTACTTC.